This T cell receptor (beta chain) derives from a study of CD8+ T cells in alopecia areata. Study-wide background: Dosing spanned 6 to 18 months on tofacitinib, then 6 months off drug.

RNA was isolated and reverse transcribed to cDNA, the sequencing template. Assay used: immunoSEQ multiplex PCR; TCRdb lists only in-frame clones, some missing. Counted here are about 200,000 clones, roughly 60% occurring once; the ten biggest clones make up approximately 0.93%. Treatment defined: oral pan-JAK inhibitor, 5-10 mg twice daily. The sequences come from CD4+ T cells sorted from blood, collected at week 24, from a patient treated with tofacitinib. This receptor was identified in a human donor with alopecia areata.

The CDR3 sequence: CSVRDRATDTQYF. For the CDR3, the DNA is TGCAGCGTCCGGGACAGGGCCACAGATACGCAGTATTTT. The J gene is TRBJ2-3, the V gene TRBV29-1; 9 positions agree with TRBD1. The J segment lost 2 bases and the V segment lost 6 bases, leaving 3 bases of the junction unmatched. This CDR3 is built from 13 residues. Germline V CDR1 and CDR2: SQVTM, ANQGSEA.